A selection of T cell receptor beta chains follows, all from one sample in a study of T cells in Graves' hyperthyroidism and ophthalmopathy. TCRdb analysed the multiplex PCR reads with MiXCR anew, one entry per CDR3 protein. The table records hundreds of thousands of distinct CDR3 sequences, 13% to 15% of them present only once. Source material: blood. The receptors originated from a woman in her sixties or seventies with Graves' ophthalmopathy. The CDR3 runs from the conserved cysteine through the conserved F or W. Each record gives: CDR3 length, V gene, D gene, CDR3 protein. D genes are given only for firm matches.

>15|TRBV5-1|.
CASSLRRASYNEQFF
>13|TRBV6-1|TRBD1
CASMRTGMDEQFF
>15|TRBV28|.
CASSLDSAKIYEQYF
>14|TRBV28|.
CASSSQGRQNIQYF
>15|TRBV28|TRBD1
CASRTGTDIRSEQFF
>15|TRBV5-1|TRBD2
CASSLSGGTYNEQFF
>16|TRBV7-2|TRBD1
CASSLARTGHTDTQYF
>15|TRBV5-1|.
CASSLGPDSSYEQYF
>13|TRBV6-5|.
CASSCADSVEQFF
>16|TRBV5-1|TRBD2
CASSKLAEMNTGELFF
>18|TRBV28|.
CASSRPTDYPKSTDTQYF
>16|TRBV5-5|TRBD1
CASSLGGQGSTGELFF
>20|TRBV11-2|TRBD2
CASSPWTSGDLLIYYNEQFF
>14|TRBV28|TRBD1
CASSLWTGGGEQYF
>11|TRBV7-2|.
CASRLGDEQFF
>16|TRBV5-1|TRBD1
CASSFTGGHSTDTQYF
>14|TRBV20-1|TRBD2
CSASEVAGEYEQYF
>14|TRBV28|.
CASQFWELTGEQYF
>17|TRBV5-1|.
CASSTSGGPTPTDTQYF
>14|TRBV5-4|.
CASSARSGDSPLHF
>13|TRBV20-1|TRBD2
CSALAGGSDEQFF
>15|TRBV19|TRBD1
CASSTTGTDNEKLFF
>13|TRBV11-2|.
CASRQTSTDTQYF
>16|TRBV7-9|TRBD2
CASSLGGTSGKGEQFF
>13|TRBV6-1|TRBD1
CASSLRGRETQYF
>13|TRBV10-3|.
CAISGTNQETQYF
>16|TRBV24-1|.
CATSDLWQGDSETQYF
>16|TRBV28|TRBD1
CASSPSSGGYRYEQYF
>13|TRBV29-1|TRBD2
CSVARDYPSEQYF
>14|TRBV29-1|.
CSVGPGRENTEAFF
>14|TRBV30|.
CAWSATSGNQPQHF
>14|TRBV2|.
CASIVGRQNEKLFF
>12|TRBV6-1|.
CASSERPGGYTF
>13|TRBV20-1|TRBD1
CSAPDRVNEKLFF
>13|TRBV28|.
CASRGRNNYGYTF
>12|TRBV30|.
CAWRGLNTEAFF
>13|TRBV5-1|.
CASSDDPGNTIYF
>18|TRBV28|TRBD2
CASSLLAGKSSGANVLTF
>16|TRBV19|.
CASSIKDRRSADEQFF
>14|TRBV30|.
CAWSKGPPAGEAFF
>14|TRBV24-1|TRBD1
CATSEPDRDTEAFF
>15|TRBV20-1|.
CSAQLGWGGNQPQHF
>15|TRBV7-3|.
CASSLSGSNTGELFF
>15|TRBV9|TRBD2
CASSVSLAETSEQYF
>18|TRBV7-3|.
CASSSSSLTGLSYNEQFF
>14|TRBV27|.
CASSPLEDSYEQYF
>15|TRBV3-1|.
CASSQDAPRTPAQYF
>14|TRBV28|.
CASNFRRGPYEQYF
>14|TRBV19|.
CASSVPGATYEQYF
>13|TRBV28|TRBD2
CALGASGSYEQYF
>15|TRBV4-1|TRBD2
CASSPRLASDNEQFF